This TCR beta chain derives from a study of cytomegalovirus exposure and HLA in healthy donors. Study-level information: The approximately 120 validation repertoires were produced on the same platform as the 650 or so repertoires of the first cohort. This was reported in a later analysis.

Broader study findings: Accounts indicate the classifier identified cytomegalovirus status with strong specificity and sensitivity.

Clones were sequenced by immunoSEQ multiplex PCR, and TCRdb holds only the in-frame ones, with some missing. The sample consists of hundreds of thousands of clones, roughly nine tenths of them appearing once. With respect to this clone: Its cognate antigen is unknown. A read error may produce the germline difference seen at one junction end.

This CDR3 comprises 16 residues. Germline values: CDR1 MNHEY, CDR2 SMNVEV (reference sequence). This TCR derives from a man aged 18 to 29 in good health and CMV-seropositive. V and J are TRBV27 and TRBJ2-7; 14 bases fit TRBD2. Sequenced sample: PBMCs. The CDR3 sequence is CASSPGTSGSSDEQYF. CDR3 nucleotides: TGTGCCAGCAGCCCCGGGACTAGCGGGAGCTCCGACGAGCAGTACTTC.